The 19 T cell receptor beta chains in this list originate from one sample, sequenced in a study of CD8 T cells in Susac syndrome. A quantity of about 0.5 to 1 ug RNA underwent reverse transcription using random hexamers. A single record per CDR3 protein comes from TCRdb applying MiXCR to the immunoSEQ multiplex PCR reads. The table records 150,000 to 200,000 distinct CDR3 sequences, about 94% of them present only once. The sequenced sample was CD4+ T cells from PBMCs. Receptor source: a human donor in good health.

The chain has TRBV3-1 and TRBJ2-1; D possibly corresponds to TRBD2 (5 bases). Between the trimmed V and J ends, which lost 1 base and 15 bases, there was a span of 13 bases. Germline V gene data show CDR1 as LGHDT and CDR2 as YNNKEL (reference sequence). The CDR3 has 12 amino acids. For the CDR3, the DNA is TGTGCCAGCAGCCAAGGGCGGGCTGGTCCGTTCTTC. It is translated as CASSQGRAGPFF.

The V and J genes are TRBV20-1 and TRBJ2-1; 9 bases match TRBD2. The germline CDR1 and CDR2 sequences are DFQATT and SNEGSKA (reference sequence). The V gene end was trimmed by 1 base and the J gene end by 6 bases; junction bases not matched to a gene: 7. CDR3 length equals 15 residues. The CDR3 sequence is CSARVAGGLSNEQFF. The CDR3 bases are TGCAGTGCTAGAGTGGCGGGGGGGCTCTCCAATGAGCAGTTCTTC.

The CDR3 region is CASSPGGQSPLHF. In DNA, the CDR3 is TGTGCCAGCAGTCCGGGGGGTCAGTCACCCCTCCACTTT. This chain connects TRBV12-3 or TRBV12-4 to TRBJ1-6; possibly TRBD1 for D (5 bases). The ends were cut back, 5 bases at V and 10 bases at J, with 12 bases in the middle. This CDR3 region has 13 residues.

The table lists this clonotype with a count of one. The V call is TRBV3-1, the J call TRBJ2-3; no clear D. The CDR3 sequence is 15 residues long. V was clipped by 1 base and J by 1 base, with 9 bases between them. Germline CDR1 reads LGHDT; CDR2 reads YNNKEL (reference sequence). The CDR3 region is CASSQGLAGTDTQYF. CDR3 in DNA: TGTGCCAGCAGCCAAGGATTAGCTGGCACAGATACGCAGTATTTT.

The CDR3 loop is CASSLEAGNRGGEQFF. In DNA form, the CDR3 reads TGTGCCAGCAGCTTGGAAGCTGGGAATAGGGGGGGTGAGCAGTTCTTC. The chain carries TRBV5-6 and TRBJ2-1; D may be TRBD2 (7 bases). V was clipped by 0 bases and J by 9 bases, with 19 bases between them. This CDR3 comprises 16 residues. CDR1 and CDR2 (germline): SGHDT, YYEEEE.

The rearrangement uses TRBV12-3 or TRBV12-4 and TRBJ2-7; 8 bases line up with TRBD1. Germline trimming cut 3 bases from V and 3 bases from J; bases unmatched to any gene: 1. The CDR3 loop spans 13 amino acids. Written as DNA, the CDR3 is TGTGCCAGCAGTTTGGGACAGGTCTACGAGCAGTACTTC. It codes for CASSLGQVYEQYF.

The rearrangement uses TRBV6-6 and TRBJ2-7, with 7 nucleotides matching TRBD1. Germline V gene sequence: CDR1 MNHNY, CDR2 SVGAGI (reference sequence). The CDR3 is made up of 15 amino acids. V lost 5 bases and J lost 2; bases outside the gene matches: 9. The CDR3 region has the DNA TGTGCCAGCAGTCCGCGACAGGGAGCAGCCTACGAGCAGTACTTC. Amino acid sequence: CASSPRQGAAYEQYF.

The V gene is TRBV20-1, the J gene TRBJ1-2; D might be TRBD1 (5 bases). CDR3 size: 12 residues. Germline values: CDR1 DFQATT, CDR2 SNEGSKA (reference sequence). Trimming removed 5 bases from V and 2 bases from J, with 9 bases in between. CDR3 sequence reads: CSAGQGNYGYTF. The DNA of the CDR3 is TGCAGTGCTGGCCAGGGAAACTATGGCTACACCTTC.

The chain joins TRBV29-1 to TRBJ2-1, with a tentative D call TRBD2 (6 bases). Germline V lookup: CDR1 SQVTM, CDR2 ANQGSEA. Trimming removed 7 bases from V and 4 bases from J, with 11 bases in between. This CDR3 is built from 12 residues. The CDR3 is CSADAGYNEQFF. DNA for the CDR3: TGCAGCGCTGACGCGGGGTACAATGAGCAGTTCTTC.

The J gene is TRBJ1-1, the V gene TRBV20-1, with D uncertain. CDR1 DFQATT and CDR2 SNEGSKA come from the germline V gene (reference sequence). The V gene lost 5 bases and the J gene lost 0 bases, with 10 bases spanning the gap. The CDR3 consists of 13 residues. Here the CDR3 reads CSASPTVNTEAFF. CDR3 nucleotide sequence: TGCAGTGCTTCGCCTACAGTGAACACTGAAGCTTTCTTT.

This clonotype was seen a single time. This chain uses TRBV18 with TRBJ2-1, with D possibly TRBD2 on 7 matching bases. Per the germline V gene, CDR1 is KGHSH and CDR2 is LQKENI. The V and J ends lost 6 bases and 5 bases respectively, with 17 bases between them. The CDR3 spans 15 residues. CDR3 sequence reads: CASSPPGGPNNEQFF. DNA of the CDR3: TGTGCCAGCTCTCCCCCCGGGGGGCCTAACAATGAGCAGTTCTTC.

The gene calls are TRBV20-1 and TRBJ2-5, with D uncertain. Germline CDR1 and CDR2: DFQATT and SNEGSKA (reference sequence). The length of the CDR3 is 14 residues. Deletions cut 0 bases from V and 4 bases from J, with 12 bases between. The CDR3 reads CSARDHIGGETQYF. The DNA for the CDR3 is TGCAGTGCTAGAGATCATATAGGTGGAGAGACCCAGTACTTC.

The V gene is TRBV29-1, the J gene TRBJ1-5; D is unclear. V dropped 4 bases and J dropped 3 bases, with 10 bases sitting between them. Germline V CDR1 and CDR2: SQVTM, ANQGSEA. The CDR3 extends over 13 amino acids. CDR3 sequence reads: CSVVESLNQPQHF. For the CDR3, the DNA is TGCAGCGTTGTGGAATCCCTCAATCAGCCCCAGCATTTT.

V is TRBV20-1 and J is TRBJ1-5, with D hard to call. This CDR3 has 13 residues. Trimming took 7 bases from V and 7 from J, leaving 17 bases between them. Germline V gene lookup returns CDR1 DFQATT and CDR2 SNEGSKA (reference sequence). CDR3 region: CSVGSPFQQPQHF. The DNA of the CDR3 is TGCAGTGTGGGCAGCCCATTTCAGCAGCCCCAGCATTTT.

The CDR3 reads CASSSPLDTEAFF. CDR3 nucleotide sequence: TGTGCCAGCAGTTCCCCACTGGACACTGAAGCTTTCTTT. The chain uses TRBV6-2 or TRBV6-3 and TRBJ1-1, with unresolved D. From germline, CDR1 is MNHEY and CDR2 SVGEGT. This CDR3 spans 13 amino acids. Trimming removed 4 bases from V and 3 bases from J, with 9 bases in between.

The chain recombines TRBV20-1 with TRBJ1-2; 7 bases fit TRBD1. The length of the CDR3 is 13 residues. V shed 0 bases, J shed 7 bases, and the junction held 5 bases outside the gene matches. Per germline, CDR1 DFQATT and CDR2 SNEGSKA (reference sequence). CDR3 coding DNA: TGCAGTGCTAGAGACAGGGGGGCAGGTGGCTACACCTTC. Amino acid sequence: CSARDRGAGGYTF.

This clonotype was seen only once. The chain carries TRBV15 and TRBJ2-2; D tentatively reads TRBD1 or TRBD2 (5 bases each). The CDR3 is 15 residues long. Trimming removed 3 bases at V and 7 bases at J, with 15 bases between. CDR1 is LNHNV and CDR2 is YYDKDF in the germline V gene (reference sequence). This chain's CDR3 is CATSRNGALGGELFF. CDR3 nucleotide sequence: TGTGCCACCAGCAGGAACGGGGCGCTCGGCGGGGAGCTGTTTTTT.

The chain couples TRBV4-2 to TRBJ2-7; TRBD2 agrees at 10 bases. CDR1 is LGHNA, CDR2 YNFKEQ, per germline. The CDR3 is made up of 15 amino acids. The V and J ends lost 4 bases and 4 bases, in that order; junction bases with no gene match: 7. CDR3 sequence reads: CASSRTSGGVYEQYF. Written as DNA, the CDR3 is TGTGCCAGCAGCCGTACGAGCGGGGGGGTATACGAGCAGTACTTC.

This chain uses TRBV3-1 with TRBJ1-6; D unclear. This CDR3 spans 16 amino acids. V lost 3 bases and J 7 bases, leaving 16 bases between the germline ends. CDR1 is LGHDT and CDR2 is YNNKEL in the germline V gene (reference sequence). CDR3 residues: CASSHGKGLGNSPLHF. CDR3 coding DNA: TGTGCCAGCAGCCATGGCAAGGGCCTGGGGAATTCACCCCTCCACTTT.